What follows describes a single TCR beta chain. As yet, its antigen is unknown. The record originates from a study of shared clonotypes between healthy human individuals. In replicate PCRs of sorted subsets, approximately 210 ng DNA, roughly 27,000 T cell genomes, was used. Sequenced by immunoSEQ multiplex PCR; TCRdb stores in-frame clones only, minus some. Found here are approximately 2,000,000 clones, around 92% of them singletons; the top ten hold about 0.36%. CDR1 and CDR2 (germline): MDHEN, SYDVKM. The CDR3 contains 15 residues. V lost 3 bases, J lost 7 bases, and 16 bases lay in between. The healthy adult donors were HIV-negative and reported no recent acute infections or vaccinations. From CD4+ cells came CD45RA+ naive and CD45RA-negative memory subsets. Study results and limitations: Among the subsets, naive ones generally showed larger estimated richness than memory ones.

Sequences were obtained from naive CD4+ T cells from PBMCs. As to subset: CD45RA+ positively selected. The V call is TRBV28, the J call TRBJ1-5, with a tentative D call TRBD1 (6 bases). The source is a man younger than 35 in good health. Some clones in this sample may be carry-over from other donors' samples. This CDR3 is CASSLTSQGTQPQHF. CDR3 nucleotides: TGTGCCAGCAGTTTGACGTCGCAGGGGACCCAGCCCCAGCATTTT.